One and the same sample provided the 5 T cell receptor beta chains below, sequenced in a study of blood T cell repertoires in COVID-19. Profiling relied on immunoSEQ multiplex PCR, and the TCRdb table lists in-frame clones only, not all of them. The table lists 310,000 or so clones, about 83% of them singletons. The sequenced sample consisted of PBMCs or T cells enriched from blood (not recorded which). Receptors were obtained from a middle-aged woman who had recovered from COVID-19.

The chain is built from TRBV18 and TRBJ1-4; D is undetermined. The CDR3 has 15 residues. The V gene's germline CDR1 is KGHSH and CDR2 LQKENI. V was clipped by 4 bases and J by 0 bases, with 9 bases between them. CDR3 in DNA: TGTGCCAGCTCACGGCGGGCAGCAACTAATGAAAAACTGTTTTTT. Protein sequence: CASSRRAATNEKLFF.

V and J are TRBV28 and TRBJ2-7, with D perhaps TRBD1 (6 bases). Germline loops: CDR1 MDHEN, CDR2 SYDVKM. V lost 3 bases and J lost 11, with 17 bases in between. The CDR3 totals 13 residues. CDR3 protein: CASSFGAWDIKYF. CDR3 bases: TGTGCCAGCAGTTTCGGTGCCTGGGACATCAAGTACTTC.

The sample holds one count of this clone. The chain has TRBV3-1 (or the pseudogene TRBV3-2) and TRBJ1-4; D is perhaps TRBD1 (6 bases). Germline CDR1 LGHDT, CDR2 YNNKEL (reference sequence). CDR3 length: 15 amino acids. With 3 bases removed from V and 7 bases from J, the gap between germline ends came to 15 bases. In DNA, the CDR3 is TGTGCCAGCAGCCAGCTCCGGGGGGGCGGTGAAAAACTGTTTTTT. It codes for CASSQLRGGGEKLFF.

The chain recombines TRBV28 with TRBJ2-7, with TRBD1 as a possible D gene (5 bases). The CDR3 extends over 14 amino acids. V shed 6 bases and J shed 1 base, with 13 bases lying between them. Germline CDR1 reads MDHEN; CDR2 reads SYDVKM. The CDR3 nucleotides are TGTGCCAGCAGGTGGTCTAGGGGATCCTACGAGCAGTACTTC. This sequence encodes CASRWSRGSYEQYF.

The rearrangement uses TRBV14 and TRBJ1-1; 7 bases agree with TRBD1. The CDR3 sequence is 14 residues long. After removal of 0 bases from V and 11 bases from J, the junction contained 9 bases not matched to a gene. Germline V CDR1 and CDR2: SGHDN, FVKESK. This CDR3 is CASSQEITRGKAFF. For the CDR3, the DNA is TGTGCCAGCAGCCAAGAAATCACCAGGGGGAAGGCTTTCTTT.